This T cell receptor beta chain was identified in a study of cytomegalovirus exposure and HLA in healthy donors. Study-wide results and caveats: Associated with HLA alleles at 0.05 false discovery rate in a later analysis were 16,951 TCR beta sequences. Presence/absence results assume similar sequencing depth per donor, which may not hold. Earlier results showed most TCR beta V segments being productive about 87% or about 30% of the time.

With regard to this clone: Its specificity is not known.

This CDR3 spans 14 amino acids. V dropped 5 bases and J dropped 6; count of bases not matched to a gene: 8. Germline V gene data show CDR1 as SNHLY and CDR2 as FYNNEI. PCR used 60 Vbeta primers and 13 Jbeta primers. The protocol was immunoSEQ multiplex PCR, while the TCRdb copy is restricted to in-frame clones and leaves out a portion. This listing includes roughly 100,000 clones. This sequence originates from a man between 50 and 59 years old in good health and CMV-seropositive. Sequenced sample: PBMCs. The rearrangement uses TRBV2 and TRBJ1-1; 8 bases agree with TRBD1. The CDR3 reads CASSPQGVGAEAFF. DNA for the CDR3: TGTGCCAGCAGTCCACAGGGGGTTGGCGCTGAAGCTTTCTTT.